The 20 T cell receptor beta chains below were found in one sample sequenced in a study of cytomegalovirus exposure and HLA in healthy donors. Vbeta (60) and Jbeta (13) primers were used in the PCR. Generated by immunoSEQ multiplex PCR, the TCRdb table keeps only in-frame clones and is missing some. This table holds about 140,000 clones, roughly four fifths found once. The material sequenced was PBMCs. The receptors originated from a woman aged 35 to 49 in good health and CMV-seronegative.

This chain uses TRBV30 with TRBJ1-2; D is unresolved. The CDR3 runs to 13 residues. V gave up 3 bases and J gave up 9 bases, with 17 bases separating them. Germline CDR1 GTSNPN, CDR2 SVGIG (reference sequence). This CDR3 reads CAWRSWGAYSYTF. For the CDR3, the DNA is TGTGCCTGGAGATCGTGGGGAGCTTATAGCTACACCTTC. Based on the CDR3 plus reference TRBV30 and TRBJ1-2, the full variable domain is SQTIHQWPATLVQPVGSPLSLECTVEGTSNPNLYWYRQAAGRGLQLLFYSVGIGQISSEVPQNLSASRPQDRQFILSSKKLLLSDSGFYLCAWRSWGAYSYTFGSGTRLTVV.

The J gene is TRBJ1-1, the V gene TRBV19, with 8 positions matching TRBD1. Germline CDR1 reads LNHDA; CDR2 reads SQIVND (reference sequence). The CDR3 loop spans 16 amino acids. Trimming at V came to 5 bases and at J to 1 base, leaving 9 bases not matched to a gene. CDR3 loop: CASSYLLGQGNTEAFF. In DNA, the CDR3 is TGTGCCAGTAGTTATCTCCTAGGACAGGGGAACACTGAAGCTTTCTTT. Full variable domain (missing parts from reference TRBV19 and TRBJ1-1): DGGITQSPKYLFRKEGQNVTLSCEQNLNHDAMYWYRQDPGQGLRLIYYSQIVNDFQKGDIAEGYSVSREKKESFPLTVTSAQKNPTAFYLCASSYLLGQGNTEAFFGQGTRLTVV.

The chain links TRBV18 to TRBJ2-5; 9 bases fit TRBD1. The ends lost 3 bases at V and 6 bases at J; junction bases unmatched: 8. CDR1 and CDR2 (germline): KGHSH, LQKENI. The CDR3 has 15 residues. The CDR3 protein is CASSPQQGAMKTQYF. DNA for the CDR3: TGTGCCAGCTCACCGCAACAGGGGGCCATGAAGACCCAGTACTTC.

In its sample, this clone was seen once. The gene calls are TRBV9 and TRBJ2-1; 7 bases are a match to TRBD1. Losses at the gene ends were 0 bases for V and 2 bases for J; bases not matched to a gene: 8. CDR3 length: 17 residues. The germline V gene encodes CDR1 SGDLS and CDR2 YYNGEE. The CDR3 DNA sequence: TGTGCCAGCAGCGTAGGGGTGGGGCAGGGGGCCTACAATGAGCAGTTCTTC. Translated, it gives CASSVGVGQGAYNEQFF.

CDR3 sequence: CASSSSPTGQGKDGYTF. DNA for the CDR3: TGTGCCAGCAGCTCCTCCCCCACCGGACAGGGGAAGGACGGCTACACCTTC. V gene TRBV11-2 combines with J gene TRBJ1-2; 9 bases are a match to TRBD1. Germline-derived CDR1 and CDR2 are SGHAT and FQNNGV. This CDR3 spans 17 amino acids. Trimming at V came to 4 bases and at J to 8 bases, leaving 17 bases not matched to a gene.

The chain is built from TRBV5-5 and TRBJ2-3, with D perhaps TRBD2 (6 bases). This CDR3 contains 15 residues. The V gene's germline CDR1 is SGHKS and CDR2 YYEKEE (reference sequence). V lost 0 bases, J lost 2 bases, and 10 bases lay in between. The CDR3 loop reads CASSLAILATDTQYF. The CDR3, as DNA: TGTGCCAGCAGCTTGGCCATACTAGCCACAGATACGCAGTATTTT.

The rearrangement joins TRBV9 to TRBJ2-1; a possible D gene is TRBD2 (6 bases). V shed 2 bases and J shed 5 bases, with 14 bases lying between them. The CDR3 has 15 amino acids. Germline lookup yields CDR1 SGDLS and CDR2 YYNGEE. Here the CDR3 reads CASSVGAGLDNEQFF. The CDR3 DNA reads as TGTGCCAGCAGCGTTGGTGCGGGACTCGACAATGAGCAGTTCTTC.

The rearrangement joins TRBV5-1 to TRBJ2-3; no clear D gene. With 4 bases removed from V and 2 bases from J, the gap between germline ends came to 11 bases. The CDR3 runs 14 residues. Germline lookup yields CDR1 SGHRS and CDR2 YFSETQ. The CDR3 here is CASSPNFYTDTQYF. The CDR3 DNA is TGCGCCAGCAGCCCCAACTTTTACACAGATACGCAGTATTTT. The full variable domain, rest sourced from reference TRBV5-1 and TRBJ2-3, is KAGVTQTPRYLIKTRGQQVTLSCSPISGHRSVSWYQQTPGQGLQFLFEYFSETQRNKGNFPGRFSGRQFSNSRSEMNVSTLELGDSALYLCASSPNFYTDTQYFGPGTRLTVL.

The genes are TRBV19 and TRBJ1-5, with 7 bases fitting TRBD1. The CDR3 has 13 amino acids. V was pared by 5 bases and J by 4 bases, with 2 bases of the junction left unmatched. Germline assignment: CDR1 LNHDA and CDR2 SQIVND (reference sequence). The CDR3 reads CASSVRGNQPQHF. CDR3 nucleotides: TGTGCCAGTAGTGTCAGGGGGAATCAGCCCCAGCATTTT.

The J gene is TRBJ2-2, the V gene TRBV11-3, with 8 bases matching TRBD2. Trimming at V came to 5 bases and at J to 4 bases, leaving 6 bases not matched to a gene. Germline CDR1 reads SGHNT; CDR2 reads YENEEA. The CDR3 is 15 residues long. The CDR3 nucleotides read TGTGCCAGCAGCCCCTTAGCGGGAAGCACCGGGGAGCTGTTTTTT. Its translation is CASSPLAGSTGELFF.

This clone was counted a single time. The rearrangement links TRBV6-5 to TRBJ1-2; 7 bases match TRBD1. J was trimmed by 5 bases and V by 5 bases; bases with no gene match: 8. The CDR3 is made up of 14 amino acids. CDR1 is MNHEY and CDR2 is SVGAGI in the germline V gene. The CDR3 spells CASSKDRLSYGYTF. The CDR3 bases are TGTGCCAGCAGTAAGGACAGGCTATCGTATGGCTACACCTTC.

The genes are TRBV4-3 and TRBJ1-4; 7 positions agree with TRBD1. Trimming cost V 1 base and J 5 bases; bases outside gene matches: 7. The CDR3 has 16 amino acids. CDR1 and CDR2 (germline): LGHNA, YSLEER. The CDR3 loop is CASSQGSRGSNEKLFF. The DNA for the CDR3 is TGCGCCAGCAGCCAAGGGAGCAGGGGGTCAAATGAAAAACTGTTTTTT.

The CDR3 region is CASSLIPRSTDTQYF. CDR3 in DNA: TGTGCCAGCAGCTTAATCCCCAGGAGCACAGATACGCAGTATTTT. The chain recombines TRBV7-3 with TRBJ2-3; D is unresolved. Per germline, CDR1 SGHTA and CDR2 FQGTGA. This CDR3 has 15 residues. The germline V and J ends were trimmed by 1 base and 0 bases, with 8 bases remaining between them.

This clone came up a few times. This sequence joins TRBV5-1 and TRBJ1-5, with D unresolved. In germline, CDR1 is SGHRS, CDR2 YFSETQ. With 0 bases removed from V and 5 bases from J, the gap between germline ends came to 9 bases. The CDR3 has 14 amino acids. CDR3 residues: CASSLVGDDQPQHF. The CDR3 DNA is TGCGCCAGCAGCTTGGTCGGGGATGATCAGCCCCAGCATTTT.

This clone appeared a few times. This chain connects TRBV19 to TRBJ2-6; D not resolved. This CDR3 is built from 15 residues. Germline V gene lookup returns CDR1 LNHDA and CDR2 SQIVND (reference sequence). The ends were cut back, 3 bases at V and 0 bases at J, with 6 bases in the middle. Written as DNA, the CDR3 is TGTGCCAGTAGTATTGCGGTCTCTGGGGCCAACGTCCTGACTTTC. As protein: CASSIAVSGANVLTF.

The chain is built from TRBV28 and TRBJ1-4; weak D call: TRBD1 (5 bases). The V gene's germline CDR1 is MDHEN and CDR2 SYDVKM. CDR3 length: 15 residues. The ends were cut back, 6 bases at V and 0 bases at J, with 11 bases in the middle. The CDR3 loop reads CASSPVQATNEKLFF. The CDR3 DNA follows: TGTGCCAGCAGCCCTGTACAGGCAACTAATGAAAAACTGTTTTTT.

This rearrangement joins TRBV6-1 to TRBJ2-7; D uncertain. CDR1 MNHNS and CDR2 SASEGT come from the germline V gene. This CDR3 is 12 amino acids long. V was shortened by 3 bases and J by 2 bases, with 5 bases between the two germline ends. DNA of the CDR3: TGTGCCAGCAGTGATCGTCCCTACGAGCAGTACTTC. It is translated as CASSDRPYEQYF.

The V and J genes are TRBV4-3 and TRBJ2-7; D is perhaps TRBD1 (7 bases). V was cut by 1 base and J by 5 bases, with 24 bases left in between. From germline, CDR1 is LGHNA and CDR2 YSLEER. This CDR3 spans 18 amino acids. CDR3 sequence reads: CASSQGPTRSGDSHEQYF. DNA of the CDR3: TGCGCCAGCAGCCAAGGTCCAACCCGGTCGGGGGACAGTCACGAGCAGTACTTC.

The V call is TRBV5-4, the J call TRBJ1-6, with 12 bases matching TRBD1. Germline values: CDR1 SGHNT, CDR2 YYREEE (reference sequence). The CDR3 spans 15 residues. V lost 4 bases and J lost 10; bases outside the gene matches: 6. CDR3 DNA sequence: TGTGCCAGCAGCACCTACGGGACAGGGGGCTCACCCCTCCACTTT. Translating it yields CASSTYGTGGSPLHF. Full variable domain (outside the CDR3, taken from reference TRBV5-4 and TRBJ1-6): ETGVTQSPTHLIKTRGQQVTLRCSSQSGHNTVSWYQQALGQGPQFIFQYYREEENGRGNFPPRFSGLQFPNYSSELNVNALELDDSALYLCASSTYGTGGSPLHFGNGTRLTVT.

The V call is TRBV28, the J call TRBJ2-7; 10 positions match TRBD2. The trim removed 5 bases at V and 2 bases at J, leaving 3 bases unmatched. Germline CDR1 is MDHEN and CDR2 is SYDVKM. The CDR3 consists of 14 residues. The CDR3 coding sequence is TGTGCCAGCAGTCGCGGACTAGCGGCCTACGAGCAGTACTTC. This codes for CASSRGLAAYEQYF. Complete variable domain (other parts from reference TRBV28 and TRBJ2-7): DVKVTQSSRYLVKRTGEKVFLECVQDMDHENMFWYRQDPGLGLRLIYFSYDVKMKEKGDIPEGYSVSREKKERFSLILESASTNQTSMYLCASSRGLAAYEQYFGPGTRLTVT.